Listed below are T cell receptor beta chains from one sample, sequenced in a study of shared clonotypes between healthy human individuals. Sequenced by immunoSEQ multiplex PCR; TCRdb stores in-frame clones only, minus some. The repertoire consists of approximately 1,500,000 clones, with approximately 96% occurring once and the leading ten covering 1.2%. Sequencing used naive CD4+ T cells sorted from blood. Receptors originate from a man under 40 in good health. CDR3s include the opening cysteine and the closing phenylalanine or tryptophan. D genes are given only for firm matches. A clone size is listed for some rows: how often the clone was seen (once, few, many), or a class if it is expanded.

>.|TRBJ2-7|TRBV11-2|.
TGTGCCAGCAGCCCGTTAAAGGGGCGCGGGGTCTACGAGCAGTACTTC
CASSPLKGRGVYEQYF
>.|TRBJ2-2|TRBV6-1|.
TGTGCCAGCAGCGTCCTAGGAGAGAACACCGGGGAGCTGTTTTTT
CASSVLGENTGELFF
>.|TRBJ2-7|TRBV6-1|.
TGTGCCAGCAGTGAAGCAGGGGGGCGTTACTTC
CASSEAGGRYF
>.|TRBJ2-7|TRBV30|.
TGTGCCTGGAGTAGGGGGATATCCTACGAGCAGTACTTC
CAWSRGISYEQYF
>.|TRBJ1-5|TRBV7-2|.
TGTGCCAGCAGCTTAGAACGGTCTAATCAGCCCCAGCATTTT
CASSLERSNQPQHF
>TRBD2|TRBJ2-7|TRBV4-3|.
TGCGCCAGCAGCCAAGATACGGGGAGTGGGGCGGGGGGCTCCTACGAGCAGTACTTC
CASSQDTGSGAGGSYEQYF
>.|TRBJ2-5|TRBV9|.
TGTGCCAGCAGCGTTCGTCCCCAAGAGACCCAGTACTTC
CASSVRPQETQYF
>.|TRBJ2-2|TRBV9|.
TGTGCCAGCAGCACCGGTGGGATGATGGAGGGCGGGGAGCTGTTTTTT
CASSTGGMMEGGELFF
>.|TRBJ2-7|TRBV6-5|.
TGTGCCAGCAGTACTAGGGGCGAGCAGTACTTC
CASSTRGEQYF
>.|TRBJ2-1|TRBV12-5|.
TGTGCTAGTGGTTTGGTACGGGGCTCTGGGAATGAGCAGTTCTTC
CASGLVRGSGNEQFF
>TRBD1|TRBJ2-2|TRBV15|.
TGTGCCACCAGCAGAGTCGCTCAGGGGGCGAAGAAGCTGTTTTTT
CATSRVAQGAKKLFF
>.|TRBJ2-2|TRBV7-2|.
TGTGCCAGCAGCTTAGGAGAGCAGACCGGGGAGCTGTTTTTT
CASSLGEQTGELFF
>TRBD1|TRBJ1-5|TRBV2|.
TGTGCCAGCAGTGATCGGACAGGGGGCAATCAGCCCCAGCATTTT
CASSDRTGGNQPQHF
>.|TRBJ2-2|TRBV9|.
TGTGCCAGCAGCGTAGGGACACCCTCCGGGGAGCTGTTTTTT
CASSVGTPSGELFF
>.|TRBJ2-1|TRBV10-3|.
TGTGCCATCAGTGCCCAACAGGACCGGCTCCTCAACAATGAGCAGTTCTTC
CAISAQQDRLLNNEQFF
>TRBD1|TRBJ1-2|TRBV7-8|.
TGTGCCAGCAGCGCAATTACAGGGGGCTATGGCTACACCTTC
CASSAITGGYGYTF
>.|TRBJ2-6|TRBV5-1|.
TGCGCCAGCAGCCCTCCCGATTCTGGGGCCAACGTCCTGACTTTC
CASSPPDSGANVLTF
>.|TRBJ2-5|TRBV5-4|.
TGTGCCAGCAGCTCCCTGTTCCAAGAGACCCAGTACTTC
CASSSLFQETQYF
>.|TRBJ1-5|TRBV28|.
TGTGCCAGCTTAAAGTGGCAGAGCAATCAGCCCCAGCATTTT
CASLKWQSNQPQHF
>TRBD2|TRBJ2-2|TRBV9|.
TGTGCCAGCAGCGCAGGCCCCGGGGGGGCCGTGGAGCTGTTTTTT
CASSAGPGGAVELFF
>.|TRBJ1-2|TRBV5-5|.
TGTGCCAGCAGCTTGGCGGTGGTTGGGGGCTACACCTTC
CASSLAVVGGYTF
>.|TRBJ1-1|TRBV5-1|.
TGCGCCAGCAGCTTGGCGCGGGAGTCTAAAGCTTTCTTT
CASSLARESKAFF
>TRBD2|TRBJ2-3|TRBV6-1|.
TGTGCCAGCAGTGAAGTCCCCGGACTAGCGGGAGGGCCAGGTGGCACAGATACGCAGTATTTT
CASSEVPGLAGGPGGTDTQYF
>.|TRBJ1-1|TRBV5-1|once
TGCGCCAGCAGGATGGGCAGGGGCGATTTAGGCACTGAAGCTTTCTTT
CASRMGRGDLGTEAFF
>TRBD1|TRBJ1-5|TRBV10-3|once
TGTGCCATCAGTGAGTCTCGCGGGGACAGAAATCAGCCCCAGCATTTT
CAISESRGDRNQPQHF
>TRBD2|TRBJ2-7|TRBV7-8|.
TGTGCCAGCAGCTTAGAGGCGGGAGTAGCCTACGAGCAGTACTTC
CASSLEAGVAYEQYF
>.|TRBJ1-2|TRBV4-3|.
TGCGCCAGCAGCCAAGATTCAGTTAACTATGGCTACACCTTC
CASSQDSVNYGYTF
>TRBD2|TRBJ2-7|TRBV11-2|.
TGTGCCAGCAGCTTAAGCGGGAGCTACGAGCAGTACTTC
CASSLSGSYEQYF
>.|TRBJ2-7|TRBV25-1|.
TGTGCCAGCAGTGCGGACTTCTACGAGCAGTACTTC
CASSADFYEQYF
>.|TRBJ2-5|TRBV7-7|.
TGTGCCAGCAGCTCATCGGGACGAGGGGGGGAGGAGACCCAGTACTTC
CASSSSGRGGEETQYF
>.|TRBJ2-1|TRBV4-1|few
TGCGCCAGCAGCCAAGTCGGGACTTACAATGAGCAGTTCTTC
CASSQVGTYNEQFF
>.|TRBJ1-1|TRBV30|.
TGTGCCTGGAAAGACCGCTTTTGGAACACTGAAGCTTTCTTT
CAWKDRFWNTEAFF
>.|TRBJ1-5|TRBV7-2|.
TGTGCCAGCAGCTTAGAAGGGGACGCCGGGCCCGGTCAGCCCCAGCATTTT
CASSLEGDAGPGQPQHF
>.|TRBJ1-1|TRBV10-3|.
TGTGCCATACAGGAATACAACACTGAAGCTTTCTTT
CAIQEYNTEAFF
>.|TRBJ1-4|TRBV18|.
TGTGCCAGCTCACCAAAATTAGTGAATGAAAAACTGTTTTTT
CASSPKLVNEKLFF
>.|TRBJ2-1|TRBV2|.
TGTGCCAGCAGTGAAGCGGAGCTCCCCCGGAGGAGTGAGCAGTTCTTC
CASSEAELPRRSEQFF
>TRBD2|TRBJ2-1|TRBV28|.
TGTGCCAGCAGTTCCACCCTAGCGGGATTCTCCTACAATGAGCAGTTCTTC
CASSSTLAGFSYNEQFF
>.|TRBJ2-1|TRBV21-1|.
TGTGCCAGCAGCCCTCGGGACTCCTACAATGAGCAGTTCTTC
CASSPRDSYNEQFF
>.|TRBJ2-5|TRBV11-2|.
TGTGCCAGCAGCTTAGAGAGGGAGACCCAGTACTTC
CASSLERETQYF
>.|TRBJ2-3|TRBV28|.
TGTGCCAGCAAGGATGGAGATAACACAGATACGCAGTATTTT
CASKDGDNTDTQYF